A selection of T cell receptor beta chains follows, all from one sample in a study of blood T cell repertoires in COVID-19. The assay was immunoSEQ multiplex PCR, and TCRdb's table has in-frame clones only and misses some. The repertoire holds 95,000 to 150,000 clones, with 84% as singletons. Sequenced input: PBMCs or T cells enriched from blood (not recorded which). All receptors derive from a woman aged 25 to 39 who had recovered from COVID-19. Each CDR3 is given with its conserved first and last residue. Fields, in order: V gene, clone size, J gene, D gene, CDR3 DNA, CDR3 protein. The D gene is left open where the match is weak. Size is stated for part of the rows, as once, few or many counts, or as a class when the clone is expanded.

V: TRBV7-8
size: NA
J: TRBJ2-5
D: NA
DNA: TGTGCCAGCAGCCCCCGCCGGGGTCAAGAGACCCAGTACTTC
CDR3: CASSPRRGQETQYF

V: TRBV5-1
size: NA
J: TRBJ2-2
D: TRBD1
DNA: TGCGCCAGCAGCCCTTGGGGACAGATCGGGGAGCTGTTTTTT
CDR3: CASSPWGQIGELFF

V: TRBV7-9
size: NA
J: TRBJ1-1
D: NA
DNA: TGTGCCATCCAGGACAGACGAGACACTGAAGCTTTCTTT
CDR3: CAIQDRRDTEAFF

V: TRBV2
size: NA
J: TRBJ1-2
D: NA
DNA: TGTGCCAGCGTGCGGGCCCCCGGGACTCACGATGGCTACACCTTC
CDR3: CASVRAPGTHDGYTF

V: TRBV28
size: NA
J: TRBJ2-1
D: TRBD2
DNA: TGTGCCAGCAGGCGCCGACTAGCGGGAGCGGGTGAGCAGTTCTTC
CDR3: CASRRRLAGAGEQFF

V: TRBV28
size: NA
J: TRBJ1-5
D: TRBD1
DNA: TGTGCCAGCAGTCATACCCCACAGGGGACGAATCAGCCCCAGCATTTT
CDR3: CASSHTPQGTNQPQHF

V: TRBV4-2
size: NA
J: TRBJ2-2
D: TRBD1
DNA: TGTGCCACGTCCGAGGGACAGGTGAACACCGGGGAGCTGTTTTTT
CDR3: CATSEGQVNTGELFF

V: TRBV27
size: once
J: TRBJ2-6
D: NA
DNA: TGTGCCAGCAGTCCAGGGGCCTTCTCTGGGGCCAACGTCCTGACTTTC
CDR3: CASSPGAFSGANVLTF

V: TRBV2
size: NA
J: TRBJ1-2
D: TRBD1
DNA: TGTGCCAGCAGAGCGGACAGGGGCATCTATGGCTACACCTTC
CDR3: CASRADRGIYGYTF

V: TRBV6-5
size: few
J: TRBJ1-2
D: TRBD1
DNA: TGTGCCAGCAGACGAGGACAGGGAGGGTATGGCTACACCTTC
CDR3: CASRRGQGGYGYTF

V: TRBV7-3
size: once
J: TRBJ2-1
D: NA
DNA: TGTGCCAGCAGCTTATGGTCTCGTAAGAGCTTCTACAATGAGCAGTTCTTC
CDR3: CASSLWSRKSFYNEQFF

V: TRBV19
size: NA
J: TRBJ2-3
D: NA
DNA: TGTGCCAGTAGTGAGGCAGGGATTTACGATACGCAGTATTTT
CDR3: CASSEAGIYDTQYF

V: TRBV15
size: NA
J: TRBJ2-3
D: TRBD2
DNA: TGTGCCACCAGCAGATCCGGGAGGCGCACAGATACGCAGTATTTT
CDR3: CATSRSGRRTDTQYF

V: TRBV10-3
size: NA
J: TRBJ2-7
D: NA
DNA: TGTGCCATCAGTGCGGGGTCGACCCAGCAGTACTTC
CDR3: CAISAGSTQQYF

V: TRBV4-3
size: NA
J: TRBJ2-1
D: NA
DNA: TGCGCCAGCAGCCATACAGGGGAGCAGTTCTTC
CDR3: CASSHTGEQFF

V: TRBV11-3
size: NA
J: TRBJ1-6
D: TRBD1
DNA: TGTGCCAGCAGCTCTGGGACAGGGAAAATTGAGGGCAATTCACCCCTCCACTTT
CDR3: CASSSGTGKIEGNSPLHF

V: TRBV19
size: NA
J: TRBJ1-1
D: NA
DNA: TGTGCCAGTAGTTGGGGCGGGGGGCTGGCTGAAGCTTTCTTT
CDR3: CASSWGGGLAEAFF

V: TRBV27
size: NA
J: TRBJ2-2
D: TRBD2
DNA: TGTGCCAGCAGTCATAACCCGGGGGGATACGCGAACACCGGGGAGCTGTTTTTT
CDR3: CASSHNPGGYANTGELFF

V: TRBV28
size: NA
J: TRBJ2-5
D: NA
DNA: TGTGCCAGCAGTTCATCCCAGTATGATGAGACCCAGTACTTC
CDR3: CASSSSQYDETQYF

V: TRBV24-1
size: NA
J: TRBJ2-1
D: TRBD2
DNA: TGTGCCACCAGTGACAGTGGACTAGCGGGAGGCAATGAGCAGTTCTTC
CDR3: CATSDSGLAGGNEQFF

V: TRBV7-9
size: NA
J: TRBJ2-5
D: NA
DNA: TGTGCCAGCAGCTTCATTGAGACCCAGTACTTC
CDR3: CASSFIETQYF

V: TRBV20-1
size: NA
J: TRBJ2-1
D: NA
DNA: TGCAGTGTCGCCAGGGGCCATGAGCAGTTCTTC
CDR3: CSVARGHEQFF

V: TRBV5-1
size: once
J: TRBJ1-4
D: NA
DNA: TGCGCCAGCAGCCCCCTTATGGACAAGTGGAGTGCAACTAATGAAAAACTGTTTTTT
CDR3: CASSPLMDKWSATNEKLFF

V: TRBV18
size: NA
J: TRBJ1-1
D: TRBD1
DNA: TGTGCCAGCTCGTCGACAGGGGGCGGCACTGAAGCTTTCTTT
CDR3: CASSSTGGGTEAFF

V: TRBV27
size: NA
J: TRBJ2-7
D: NA
DNA: TGTGCCAGCAGTTTCCAACTAACCCTCTACGAGCAGTACTTC
CDR3: CASSFQLTLYEQYF

V: TRBV5-1
size: NA
J: TRBJ1-1
D: NA
DNA: TGCGCCAGCAGCTTGGGTCCCGGAGAAACTGAAGCTTTCTTT
CDR3: CASSLGPGETEAFF

V: TRBV28
size: NA
J: TRBJ1-5
D: NA
DNA: TGTGCCAGCAGCCGGGCCGGGAGGGAGCAGCCCCAGCATTTT
CDR3: CASSRAGREQPQHF

V: TRBV27
size: NA
J: TRBJ2-7
D: NA
DNA: TGTGCCAGCAGGCCGTGGAGGAACACCTACGAGCAGTACTTC
CDR3: CASRPWRNTYEQYF

V: TRBV11-3
size: NA
J: TRBJ2-5
D: TRBD1
DNA: TGTGCCAGCAGCTCGTCCGGGACAGACCAAGAGACCCAGTACTTC
CDR3: CASSSSGTDQETQYF

V: TRBV20-1
size: NA
J: TRBJ2-3
D: NA
DNA: TGCAGTCCGTACACAGATACGCAGTATTTT
CDR3: CSPYTDTQYF

V: TRBV28
size: NA
J: TRBJ2-7
D: NA
DNA: TGTGCCAGCAGCCGCCTGGGGAGAACCTACGAGCAGTACTTC
CDR3: CASSRLGRTYEQYF

V: TRBV4-3
size: NA
J: TRBJ1-2
D: TRBD1
DNA: TGCGCCAGCAGCCATCGGCCGGGGACAGGGGCATCTGGCTACACCTTC
CDR3: CASSHRPGTGASGYTF

V: TRBV29-1
size: NA
J: TRBJ1-1
D: NA
DNA: TGCAGCGTTGAAGGGGCGTCGGAAGCTTTCTTT
CDR3: CSVEGASEAFF

V: TRBV19
size: once
J: TRBJ1-2
D: NA
DNA: TGTGCCAGTATGTACAGGTCGGAGGGGCTCTATGGCTACACCTTC
CDR3: CASMYRSEGLYGYTF

V: TRBV18
size: NA
J: TRBJ2-7
D: TRBD2
DNA: TGTGCCAGCTCATTACGGGAGGGCTACGAGCAGTACTTC
CDR3: CASSLREGYEQYF

V: TRBV5-4
size: few
J: TRBJ2-7
D: TRBD2
DNA: TGTGCCAGCAGCCCCCGAGCGGGAGGGTCTCCCGAGCAGTACTTC
CDR3: CASSPRAGGSPEQYF

V: TRBV19
size: NA
J: TRBJ1-5
D: NA
DNA: TGTGCCAGTAGTATAGACAGGGGTAGCAATCAGCCCCAGCATTTT
CDR3: CASSIDRGSNQPQHF

V: TRBV18
size: NA
J: TRBJ1-1
D: TRBD1
DNA: TGTGCCAGCTCACCGGACAGGAAGAACACTGAAGCTTTCTTT
CDR3: CASSPDRKNTEAFF

V: TRBV6-1
size: NA
J: TRBJ2-4
D: TRBD1
DNA: TGTGCCAGCAGTGACCTACAGGGGGCGCGAAACATTCAGTACTTC
CDR3: CASSDLQGARNIQYF

V: TRBV6-2/TRBV6-3
size: once
J: TRBJ2-2
D: TRBD2
DNA: TGTGCCAGCAGTTACGCGGGACTAGGGCCCGGGGAGCTGTTTTTT
CDR3: CASSYAGLGPGELFF

V: TRBV28
size: once
J: TRBJ1-4
D: TRBD1
DNA: TGTGCCAGCAGTTCCGCCGGGACAGGGGGCGAAAAACTGTTTTTT
CDR3: CASSSAGTGGEKLFF

V: TRBV5-1
size: NA
J: TRBJ1-2
D: NA
DNA: TGCGCCAGCAGCTTGGATCGGCTCAGACAGAGCTATGGCTACACCTTC
CDR3: CASSLDRLRQSYGYTF

V: TRBV4-1
size: NA
J: TRBJ1-5
D: TRBD1
DNA: TGCGCCAGCAGCCCTTATGAGGGGGCGCAGCCCCAGCATTTT
CDR3: CASSPYEGAQPQHF

V: TRBV7-9
size: NA
J: TRBJ1-2
D: NA
DNA: TGTGCCAGCAGCCCCCCCTCAGGGTACGGCTATGGCTACACCTTC
CDR3: CASSPPSGYGYGYTF

V: TRBV15
size: NA
J: TRBJ2-5
D: TRBD2
DNA: TGTGCCACCAGCAGAGAGGTCAGCCTTAGCGGGAGAAAGGAAGAGACCCAGTACTTC
CDR3: CATSREVSLSGRKEETQYF

V: TRBV21-1
size: NA
J: TRBJ2-7
D: NA
DNA: TGTGCCAGCAGTGGACTAGCGGGAGAGTACGAGCAGTACTTC
CDR3: CASSGLAGEYEQYF